The 26 T cell receptor beta chains below were found in one sample sequenced in a study of T-cell reconstitution after alpha-beta-depleted transplantation in children. Unique molecular identifiers were built into the TCRbeta library. MiXCR, applied by TCRdb to the PCR reads, yields one record per CDR3 protein. The table includes about 640,000 distinct CDR3 sequences, about 15% detected once. The sample here was PBMCs from the stem cell graft donor, taken from the stem cell graft. All receptors derive from a human donor who donated a stem cell graft to a child with acute myeloid leukemia.

The V and J genes are TRBV29-1 and TRBJ2-2; possibly TRBD1 or TRBD2 for D (6 bases each). The V and J ends lost 5 bases and 5 bases respectively, with 15 bases between them. This CDR3 has 14 residues. Germline CDR1 SQVTM, CDR2 ANQGSEA. CDR3 region: CSVLGGRRTGELFF. The DNA for the CDR3 is TGCAGCGTTCTGGGGGGCCGGAGAACCGGGGAGCTGTTTTTT.

Turning to this clonotype: A single base separates this from a much larger clone, so it may be a read error. The chain uses TRBV28 and TRBJ1-1, with D perhaps matching TRBD1 (5 bases). Per germline, CDR1 MDHEN and CDR2 SYDVKM. The CDR3 is 13 residues long. The ends were cut back, 8 bases at V and 0 bases at J, with 10 bases in the middle. CDR3 region: CASLIGVNTEAFF. The CDR3 DNA sequence: TGTGCCAGCCTTATAGGGGTGAACACTGAAGCTTTCTTT.

The chain recombines TRBV29-1 with TRBJ2-5; 11 nucleotides agree with TRBD2. The germline V gene has CDR1 SQVTM and CDR2 ANQGSEA. This CDR3 spans 17 amino acids. With V trimmed by 7 bases and J by 5 bases, 18 bases remained unmatched. The CDR3 here is CSAPGFHSGGDGETQYF. The CDR3 coding sequence is TGCAGCGCCCCCGGCTTTCATAGCGGGGGGGATGGGGAGACCCAGTACTTC. The complete variable domain, with remaining parts taken from reference TRBV29-1 and TRBJ2-5, reads SAVISQKPSRDICQRGTSLTIQCQVDSQVTMMFWYRQQPGQSLTLIATANQGSEATYESGFVIDKFPISRPNLTFSTLTVSNMSPEDSSIYLCSAPGFHSGGDGETQYFGPGTRLLVL.

At least ten counts were recorded for this clonotype. The rearrangement links TRBV29-1 to TRBJ2-2; D gene uncertain. Germline V gene data show CDR1 as SQVTM and CDR2 as ANQGSEA. Between the trimmed V and J ends, which lost 1 base and 0 bases, there was a span of 6 bases. The CDR3 is 14 amino acids. The DNA of the CDR3 is TGCAGCGTTGAAGGCCCTTCGAACACCGGGGAGCTGTTTTTT. It specifies CSVEGPSNTGELFF.

With regard to this clonotype: Since a much larger clone is just one base distant, this may be a read error. The chain links TRBV11-2 to TRBJ2-7; D is unclear. Looked up from germline, CDR1 is SGHAT and CDR2 is FQNNGV. The CDR3 runs 12 residues. The CDR3 DNA is TGTGCCAGCGGCTTCGTCCGCTACGAGCAGTACTTC. This encodes CASGFVRYEQYF.

The chain carries TRBV7-2 and TRBJ2-7, with TRBD1 matching 8 bases. The CDR3 contains 15 residues. From germline, CDR1 is SGHTA and CDR2 FQGNSA. V lost 6 bases and J lost 0; bases outside the gene matches: 7. CDR3 region: CASSRGDRGSYEQYF. In DNA, the CDR3 is TGTGCCAGCAGTCGGGGAGACAGGGGCTCCTACGAGCAGTACTTC.

A remark on this clonotype: Since a much larger clone is just one base distant, this may be a read error. This chain connects TRBV5-6 to TRBJ1-6; D gene ambiguous. Germline lookup yields CDR1 SGHDT and CDR2 YYEEEE. This CDR3 has 12 residues. The V and J ends lost 3 bases and 11 bases respectively, with 9 bases between them. CDR3 region: CASSSSNPPLHF. CDR3 DNA: TGTGCCAGCAGCTCGAGCAATCCACCCCTCCACTTT.

This clonotype was seen a few times. The rearrangement links TRBV4-3 to TRBJ1-1, with D maybe TRBD1 (5 bases). Trimming cost V 0 bases and J 1 base, with 9 bases left between them. Germline V CDR1 and CDR2: LGHNA, YSLEER. CDR3 length: 15 residues. CDR3 in amino acids: CASSQDRVGNTEAFF. In DNA, the CDR3 is TGCGCCAGCAGCCAAGACAGGGTGGGGAACACTGAAGCTTTCTTT.

This clonotype occurred many times. The chain recombines TRBV7-2 with TRBJ2-3; a weak D match, TRBD2 (5 bases). Trimming removed 3 bases from V and 6 bases from J, with 10 bases in between. CDR3 length: 13 residues. Germline-derived CDR1 and CDR2 are SGHTA and FQGNSA. DNA of the CDR3: TGTGCCAGCAGCTTGAGGCCGGGGGATACGCAGTATTTT. As protein: CASSLRPGDTQYF. The variable domain in full, with the rest retrieved from reference TRBV7-2 and TRBJ2-3, is GAGVSQSPSNKVTEKGKDVELRCDPISGHTALYWYRQSLGQGLEFLIYFQGNSAPDKSGLPSDRFSAERTGGSVSTLTIQRTQQEDSAVYLCASSLRPGDTQYFGPGTRLTVL.

CDR3 coding DNA: TGTGCCATCAGTGATCCTAGCGGCGTGGGGGAGACCCAGTACTTC. Translated, it gives CAISDPSGVGETQYF. The chain joins TRBV10-3 to TRBJ2-5; TRBD2 agrees at 7 bases. The CDR3 loop spans 15 amino acids. Losses at the gene ends were 3 bases for V and 5 bases for J; bases not matched to a gene: 9. CDR1 and CDR2 from the germline V gene are ENHRY and SYGVKD.

The sample holds many counts of this clonotype. The V call is TRBV5-1, the J call TRBJ2-7; tentative D call: TRBD1 (6 bases). CDR3 length equals 14 residues. Germline CDR1 and CDR2: SGHRS and YFSETQ. The germline V and J ends were trimmed by 5 bases and 3 bases, with 15 bases remaining between them. CDR3 in DNA: TGCGCCAGCAGGGAAAGAACAGGGTACTACGAGCAGTACTTC. This encodes CASRERTGYYEQYF.

Note on this clonotype: A much larger clone sits a single nucleotide away, making a read error possible. The chain carries TRBV20-1 and TRBJ2-5; 8 bases are a match to TRBD1. This CDR3 has 15 residues. CDR1 and CDR2 (germline): DFQATT, SNEGSKA (reference sequence). V lost 1 base to trimming and J lost 8 bases; unmatched junction nucleotides: 12. The DNA for the CDR3 is TGCAGTGCTAGAGTAGGAGACAGGGGAATCGGAACCCAGTACTTC. Translation gives CSARVGDRGIGTQYF.

This chain uses TRBV6-5 with TRBJ2-1; possibly TRBD2 for D (6 bases). Germline V CDR1 and CDR2: MNHEY, SVGAGI. The ends were cut back, 2 bases at V and 4 bases at J, with 15 bases in the middle. This CDR3 comprises 16 residues. CDR3 loop: CASSYQEGTGYNEQFF. The DNA for the CDR3 is TGTGCCAGCAGTTACCAGGAGGGGACGGGGTACAATGAGCAGTTCTTC.

This clonotype appeared many times. The genes are TRBV10-3 and TRBJ1-2; 7 nucleotides match TRBD1. V trimming: 2 bases; J trimming: 4 bases; junction bases outside the gene matches: 7. This CDR3 spans 15 amino acids. Germline lookup yields CDR1 ENHRY and CDR2 SYGVKD. The CDR3 region has the DNA TGTGCCATCAGTGAGAACAGGGGTTCTGGCTATGGCTACACCTTC. Its translation is CAISENRGSGYGYTF.

This clonotype appeared many times. The chain links TRBV7-6 to TRBJ2-1; D gene unclear. Per germline, CDR1 SGHVS and CDR2 FNYEAQ. The CDR3 spans 17 residues. Trimming shortened V by 1 base and J by 7 bases, and 20 bases separated the two germline ends. The DNA for the CDR3 is TGTGCCAGCAGCTTAGAAGCCGGTCTTCTTGTAATGAATGAGCAGTTCTTC. Its protein is CASSLEAGLLVMNEQFF. The complete variable domain, with remaining parts taken from reference TRBV7-6 and TRBJ2-1, reads GAGVSQSPRYKVTKRGQDVALRCDPISGHVSLYWYRQALGQGPEFLTYFNYEAQQDKSGLPNDRFSAERPEGSISTLTIQRTEQRDSAMYRCASSLEAGLLVMNEQFFGPGTRLTVL.

This clonotype was detected many times. The chain combines TRBV20-1 with TRBJ2-5, with 13 bases identical to TRBD2. CDR1 and CDR2 from the germline V gene are DFQATT and SNEGSKA (reference sequence). Trimming took 7 bases from V and 6 from J; bases not matched to a gene: 11. The CDR3 runs to 15 residues. CDR3 in amino acids: CSVASPGLAGQTQYF. The CDR3 DNA is TGCAGTGTTGCCTCGCCGGGACTAGCGGGGCAGACCCAGTACTTC.

This clonotype was seen at least ten times. The V call is TRBV20-1, the J call TRBJ1-2; D uncertain. Germline CDR1 and CDR2: DFQATT and SNEGSKA (reference sequence). Deletions cut 5 bases from V and 8 bases from J, with 15 bases between. The CDR3 runs to 12 residues. Written as DNA, the CDR3 is TGCAGTGCTCCCCAAGATGCGGGCGGCTACACCTTC. Translated, it gives CSAPQDAGGYTF.

On this clonotype itself: This could be a read error, since a much larger clone is one nucleotide away. V is TRBV4-3 and J is TRBJ1-4; no reliable D call. There are 16 residues in the CDR3. CDR1 and CDR2 from the germline V gene are LGHNA and YSLEER. CDR3 in amino acids: CASSQSAGPRGEKPFF. The CDR3 DNA follows: TGCGCCAGCAGCCAAAGTGCCGGGCCAAGAGGTGAAAAACCGTTTTTT.

The gene calls are TRBV4-3 and TRBJ1-1; no clear D gene. In germline, CDR1 is LGHNA, CDR2 YSLEER. Deletions cut 0 bases from V and 11 bases from J, with 13 bases between. The CDR3 extends over 13 amino acids. The CDR3 bases are TGCGCCAGCAGCCAAGATGGAGGAGAGAAGGCTTTCTTT. This sequence encodes CASSQDGGEKAFF.

The chain uses TRBV11-2 and TRBJ2-7; D not resolved. Deletions cut 2 bases from V and 0 bases from J, with 8 bases between. Germline lookup yields CDR1 SGHAT and CDR2 FQNNGV. The CDR3 runs to 14 residues. DNA of the CDR3: TGTGCCAGCAGCTTACGAACAGCCTCCTACGAGCAGTACGTC. It codes for CASSLRTASYEQYV.

V usage is TRBV5-1 and J usage is TRBJ2-6; D is unclear. CDR1 is SGHRS, CDR2 YFSETQ, per germline. Trimming took 6 bases from V and 0 from J, leaving 4 bases between them. This CDR3 spans 13 amino acids. The CDR3 sequence is CASTGSGANVLTF. CDR3 sequence (DNA): TGCGCCAGCACGGGCTCTGGGGCCAACGTCCTGACTTTC.

This clonotype was counted many times. The chain uses TRBV7-2 and TRBJ1-2; 7 bases are a match to TRBD1. CDR3 length: 14 amino acids. J was trimmed by 8 bases and V by 0 bases; bases with no gene match: 6. The germline CDR1 and CDR2 sequences are SGHTA and FQGNSA. CDR3 nucleotides: TGTGCCAGCAGCTTAGCGCTTTCAGGGGGAGGCTACACCTTC. Protein: CASSLALSGGGYTF.

This clonotype came up many times. The chain uses TRBV20-1 and TRBJ1-6; D ambiguous. The CDR3 runs 12 residues. With 4 bases removed from V and 0 bases from J, the gap between germline ends came to 1 base. Per the germline V gene, CDR1 is DFQATT and CDR2 is SNEGSKA (reference sequence). This CDR3 is CSANSYNSPLHF. As DNA, the CDR3 is TGCAGTGCTAACTCCTATAATTCACCCCTCCACTTT.

In this sample, this clonotype turned up a few times. A much larger clone differs by one base, so this may be a read error. The rearrangement joins TRBV7-9 to TRBJ2-1; no reliable D call. V gave up 5 bases and J gave up 5 bases, with 4 bases separating them. Germline loops: CDR1 SEHNR, CDR2 FQNEAQ (reference sequence). The CDR3 has 11 residues. CDR3 sequence reads: CASSHNNEQFF. The CDR3 DNA follows: TGTGCCAGCAGCCATAACAATGAGCAGTTCTTC.

This clonotype was seen a few times. The rearrangement joins TRBV5-1 to TRBJ1-1; tentative D call: TRBD1 (5 bases). Trimming stripped 3 bases from V and 6 bases from J, with 12 bases between. The CDR3 runs to 13 residues. Per germline, CDR1 SGHRS and CDR2 YFSETQ. This chain's CDR3 is CASSSPTVAEAFF. The CDR3 DNA sequence: TGCGCCAGCAGCTCCCCGACAGTGGCTGAAGCTTTCTTT.

This clonotype was observed many times. V is TRBV25-1 and J is TRBJ1-2; the D gene is possibly TRBD1 (6 bases). Between the trimmed V and J ends, which lost 4 bases and 3 bases, there was a span of 12 bases. Germline CDR1 and CDR2: MGHDK and SYGVNS. The CDR3 sequence is 14 residues long. Here the CDR3 DNA reads TGTGCCAGCAGTGGGCAGGGGACACACTATGGCTACACCTTC. It yields the protein CASSGQGTHYGYTF.